This TCR beta chain is drawn from a study of PD-L1 blockade in urothelial cancer. CDR1 and CDR2 from the germline V gene are ENHRY and SYGVKD. The CDR3 is 13 residues long. V lost 3 bases, J lost 1 base, and 6 bases lay in between. Clones were read by immunoSEQ multiplex PCR, and TCRdb kept only the in-frame ones, dropping some. In the table there are fewer than 50,000 clones, nearly 90% of which are singletons. This chain links TRBV10-3 with TRBJ1-1, with D unresolved. The sequencing here drew on PBMCs, taken around atezolizumab (anti-PD-L1) treatment. This clonotype was obtained from a man aged 55 to 70 with urothelial cancer. The CDR3 coding sequence is TGTGCCATCAGTGACCATCCGAACACTGAAGCTTTCTTT. It specifies CAISDHPNTEAFF.